A selection of T cell receptor beta chains follows, all from one sample in a study of T cell repertoires in cytomegalovirus infection. These receptors' antigens are unknown. One entry per CDR3 protein results from TCRdb running MiXCR on the reads. The sample has about 900,000 distinct CDR3 sequences; more than 25% are singletons. Sequencing was performed on cultured CD8+ T cells from PBMCs, taken from culture after CMV antigen stimulation. The receptors come from a human donor in good health (CMV status not recorded). Some clones in this sample may be carry-over from other donors' samples. The CDR3 runs from the conserved cysteine through the conserved F or W. Fields, in order: J gene, clone size, D gene, V gene, CDR3 protein, CDR3 DNA. The D gene is left open where the match is weak. Rows give clone size only sometimes, using once, few, many, or a class for an expanded clone.

TRBJ1-1,.,.,TRBV19,CASDAGGVMNTEAFF,TGTGCCAGTGATGCGGGCGGAGTGATGAACACTGAAGCTTTCTTT
TRBJ2-5,few,.,TRBV29-1,CSVDDQGAGVTQYF,TGCAGCGTTGACGACCAAGGGGCCGGGGTGACCCAGTACTTC
TRBJ2-5,.,.,TRBV28,CASSFVGGGGAETQYF,TGTGCCAGCAGTTTTGTTGGGGGAGGGGGCGCTGAGACCCAGTACTTC
TRBJ2-1,.,TRBD2,TRBV4-3,CASSHPLAGRPNEQFF,TGCGCCAGCAGCCATCCTCTAGCGGGGCGGCCTAATGAGCAGTTCTTC
TRBJ2-1,.,TRBD1,TRBV24-1,CATDRDSGIGQFF,TGTGCCACCGACCGGGACAGTGGTATAGGACAGTTCTTC
TRBJ2-1,few,.,TRBV20-1,CSARDWDRDNEQFF,TGCAGTGCTAGAGATTGGGACCGAGACAATGAGCAGTTCTTC
TRBJ1-1,.,TRBD1,TRBV27,CASGQAQVEAFF,TGTGCCAGCGGACAGGCGCAGGTTGAAGCTTTCTTT
TRBJ2-1,few,TRBD1,TRBV6-5,CASSPRQGKWNEQFF,TGTGCCAGCAGCCCCCGACAGGGGAAGTGGAATGAGCAGTTCTTC
TRBJ1-1,.,.,TRBV5-1,CASSNQMIPGEAEAFF,TGCGCCAGCAGCAACCAAATGATCCCGGGAGAAGCTGAAGCTTTCTTT
TRBJ2-2,few,TRBD2,TRBV28,CAIAGGTGSTGELFF,TGTGCCATAGCGGGGGGGACAGGGTCCACCGGGGAGCTGTTTTTT
TRBJ2-1,few,.,TRBV28,CASSLQLSGSYNEQFF,TGTGCCAGCAGTTTACAGTTATCAGGCTCCTACAATGAGCAGTTCTTC
TRBJ1-5,few,.,TRBV5-8,CASSLGSGKVQPQHF,TGTGCCAGCAGCTTGGGGTCGGGAAAGGTTCAGCCCCAGCATTTT
TRBJ1-6,few,.,TRBV7-6,CASSLAEGRSPLHF,TGTGCCAGCAGCTTAGCGGAGGGACGTTCACCCCTCCACTTT